The present T cell receptor (beta chain) was sequenced within a study of cytotoxic CD8 clonotypes in ibrutinib-treated CLL. Study outcomes and limitations: Pretreatment clonality was elevated relative to age-matched healthy donors and paralleled circulating CD8+ T-cell counts. The clonality rise at ibrutinib response reflected private clonotype expansion.

Details on this clone: Antigen: not known.

This table comes from immunoSEQ multiplex PCR, and its TCRdb copy is limited to in-frame clones, with some not included. This table has 65,000 to 85,000 clones, 90% appearing once. This CDR3 region has 18 residues. With 3 bases clipped from V and 6 bases from J, the junction kept 10 bases outside the gene matches. Germline V gene lookup returns CDR1 MDHEN and CDR2 SYDVKM. This TCR derives from a human donor with chronic lymphocytic leukemia. This specimen consisted of PBMCs, obtained after 12 months of ibrutinib treatment. V is TRBV28 and J is TRBJ2-3, with 15 bases aligning to TRBD2. CDR3 DNA sequence: TGTGCCAGCAGTTTCCCCGGGACTAGCGGGAGGACTCGGGATACGCAGTATTTT. Translation: CASSFPGTSGRTRDTQYF.